Below are 5 T cell receptor beta chains sequenced from a single sample in a study of OX40 agonist ivuxolimab in advanced cancers. Clones were read by immunoSEQ multiplex PCR, and TCRdb kept only the in-frame ones, dropping some. The sample has about 30,000 clones; 74% are singletons. The source was CD4+ or CD8+ T cells sorted from blood, collected in a trial of the OX40 agonist ivuxolimab. All receptors derive from an adult with an advanced solid tumor such as melanoma, head and neck, liver or kidney cancer.

V and J are TRBV7-8 and TRBJ1-1; no clear D. V lost 1 base, J lost 3 bases, and 9 bases lay in between. This CDR3 has 14 residues. Germline V gene data show CDR1 as SGHVS and CDR2 as FQNEAQ. The CDR3, as DNA: TGTGCCAGCAGCTTAGAGGAGTGGCACACTGAAGCTTTCTTT. It specifies CASSLEEWHTEAFF.

This clone was detected once. This chain links TRBV6-5 with TRBJ1-6; D is ambiguous. Germline lookup yields CDR1 MNHEY and CDR2 SVGAGI. Between the trimmed V and J ends, which lost 6 bases and 2 bases, there was a span of 11 bases. The CDR3 extends over 15 amino acids. The CDR3 coding sequence is TGTGCCAGCAGCAACAGACAAACCTATAATTCACCCCTCCACTTT. It specifies CASSNRQTYNSPLHF.

This chain connects TRBV5-4 to TRBJ2-3, with a tentative D call TRBD1 (6 bases). V was clipped by 4 bases and J by 1 base, with 16 bases between them. Germline CDR1 is SGHNT and CDR2 is YYREEE (reference sequence). CDR3 length equals 16 residues. The CDR3 DNA is TGTGCCAGCAGCCTGACAGGACTTATCCGCACAGATACGCAGTATTTT. Its translation: CASSLTGLIRTDTQYF.

The chain uses TRBV9 and TRBJ1-1; 9 bases agree with TRBD1. In germline, CDR1 is SGDLS, CDR2 YYNGEE. Trimming took 5 bases from V and 2 from J; bases not matched to a gene: 4. This CDR3 has 14 amino acids. CDR3 residues: CASRGDRDNTEAFF. CDR3 sequence (DNA): TGTGCCAGCAGGGGGGACAGGGATAACACTGAAGCTTTCTTT.

J is TRBJ2-1 and V is TRBV20-1, with D possibly being TRBD2 (5 bases). Trimming removed 8 bases from V and 7 bases from J, with 12 bases in between. The CDR3 runs to 11 residues. CDR1 is DFQATT and CDR2 is SNEGSKA in the germline V gene (reference sequence). CDR3 sequence reads: CSTTRSNEQFF. The CDR3 nucleotides read TGCAGTACAACTAGGTCTAATGAGCAGTTCTTC.